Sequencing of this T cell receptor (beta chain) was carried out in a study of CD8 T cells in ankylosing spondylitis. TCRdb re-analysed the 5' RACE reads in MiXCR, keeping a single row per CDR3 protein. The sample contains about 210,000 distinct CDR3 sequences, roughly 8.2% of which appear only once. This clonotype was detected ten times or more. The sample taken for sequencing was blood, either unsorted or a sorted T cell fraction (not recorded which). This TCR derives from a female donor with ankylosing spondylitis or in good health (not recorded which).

CDR3 nucleotide sequence: TGCGCCAGCAGCCCAAGTACCAGGGACAGGATAAAGCAGTACTTC. Its translation is CASSPSTRDRIKQYF. The chain uses TRBV4-3 and TRBJ2-7, with TRBD1 matching 8 bases. The CDR3 spans 15 residues. From germline, CDR1 is LGHNA and CDR2 YSLEER. V lost 4 bases to trimming and J lost 8 bases; unmatched junction nucleotides: 13.